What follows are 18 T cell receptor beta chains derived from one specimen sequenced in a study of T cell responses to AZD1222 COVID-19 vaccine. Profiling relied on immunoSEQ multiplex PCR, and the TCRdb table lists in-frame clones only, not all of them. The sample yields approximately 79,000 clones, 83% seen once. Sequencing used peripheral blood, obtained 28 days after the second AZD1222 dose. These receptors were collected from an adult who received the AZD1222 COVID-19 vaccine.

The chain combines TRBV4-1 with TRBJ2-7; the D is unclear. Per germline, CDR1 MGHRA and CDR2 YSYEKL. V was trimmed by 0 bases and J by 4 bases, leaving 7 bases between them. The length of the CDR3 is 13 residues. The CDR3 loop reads CASSQEVGYEQYF. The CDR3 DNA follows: TGCGCCAGCAGCCAAGAGGTGGGGTACGAGCAGTACTTC.

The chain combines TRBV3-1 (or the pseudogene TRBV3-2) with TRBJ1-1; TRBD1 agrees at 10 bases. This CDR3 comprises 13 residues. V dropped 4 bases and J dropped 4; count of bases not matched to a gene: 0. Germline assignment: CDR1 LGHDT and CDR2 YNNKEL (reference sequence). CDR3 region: CASSRTGGTEAFF. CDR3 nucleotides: TGTGCCAGCAGCCGGACAGGGGGCACTGAAGCTTTCTTT.

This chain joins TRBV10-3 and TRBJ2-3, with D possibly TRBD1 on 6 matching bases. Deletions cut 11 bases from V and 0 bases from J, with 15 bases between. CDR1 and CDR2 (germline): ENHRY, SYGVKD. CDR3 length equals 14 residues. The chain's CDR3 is CAVTGNPSTDTQYF. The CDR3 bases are TGTGCCGTAACAGGGAACCCTAGCACAGATACGCAGTATTTT.

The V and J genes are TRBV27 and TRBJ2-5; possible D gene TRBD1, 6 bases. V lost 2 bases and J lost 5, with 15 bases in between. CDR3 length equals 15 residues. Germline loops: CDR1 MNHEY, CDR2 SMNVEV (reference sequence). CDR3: CASSLRQDPRETQYF. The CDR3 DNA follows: TGTGCCAGCAGTTTAAGACAGGATCCTCGGGAGACCCAGTACTTC.

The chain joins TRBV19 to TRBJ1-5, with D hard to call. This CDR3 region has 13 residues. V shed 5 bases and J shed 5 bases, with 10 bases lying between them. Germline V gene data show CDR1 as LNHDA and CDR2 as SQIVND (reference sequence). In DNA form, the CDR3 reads TGTGCCAGTAGTGTCAGGTGGGATCAGCCCCAGCATTTT. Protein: CASSVRWDQPQHF. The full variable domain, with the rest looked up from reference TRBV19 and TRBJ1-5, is DGGITQSPKYLFRKEGQNVTLSCEQNLNHDAMYWYRQDPGQGLRLIYYSQIVNDFQKGDIAEGYSVSREKKESFPLTVTSAQKNPTAFYLCASSVRWDQPQHFGDGTRLSIL.

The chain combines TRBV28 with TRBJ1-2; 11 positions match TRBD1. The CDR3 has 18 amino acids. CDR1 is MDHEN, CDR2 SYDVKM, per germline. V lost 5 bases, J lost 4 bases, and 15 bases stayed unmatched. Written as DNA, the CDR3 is TGTGCCAGCAGTCCCGAGGACAGGGGGCGCTCACTTACCTATGGCTACACCTTC. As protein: CASSPEDRGRSLTYGYTF.

The DNA of the CDR3 is TGTGCCAGCAGTTTATTCCCGAAGGTAGATGTCAACTATGGCTACACCTTC. It encodes CASSLFPKVDVNYGYTF. This chain joins TRBV28 and TRBJ1-2; no definite D call. The CDR3 runs to 17 residues. V lost 1 base and J lost 2, with 17 bases in between. CDR1 is MDHEN and CDR2 is SYDVKM in the germline V gene.

The CDR3 DNA is TGCGCCAGCAGCTCATCCCCAGGGAACCAAGAGACCCAGTACTTC. It yields the protein CASSSSPGNQETQYF. V is TRBV5-1 and J is TRBJ2-5; perhaps TRBD1 as D (5 bases). CDR1 is SGHRS, CDR2 YFSETQ, per germline. The CDR3 is made up of 15 amino acids. Trimming took off 3 bases at V and 0 bases at J, with 12 bases between the two ends.

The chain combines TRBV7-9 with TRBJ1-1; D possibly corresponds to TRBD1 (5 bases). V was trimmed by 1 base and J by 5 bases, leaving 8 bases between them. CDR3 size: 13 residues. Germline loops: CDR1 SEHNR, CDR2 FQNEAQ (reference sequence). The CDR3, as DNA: TGTGCCAGCAGCTTAGTCGACAGAACTGAAGCTTTCTTT. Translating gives CASSLVDRTEAFF.

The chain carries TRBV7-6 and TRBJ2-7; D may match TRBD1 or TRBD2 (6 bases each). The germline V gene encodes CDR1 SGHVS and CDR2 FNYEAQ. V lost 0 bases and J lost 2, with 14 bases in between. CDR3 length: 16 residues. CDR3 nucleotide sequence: TGTGCCAGCAGCTTAGCGTCGGGCGGGACAACCTACGAGCAGTACTTC. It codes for CASSLASGGTTYEQYF.

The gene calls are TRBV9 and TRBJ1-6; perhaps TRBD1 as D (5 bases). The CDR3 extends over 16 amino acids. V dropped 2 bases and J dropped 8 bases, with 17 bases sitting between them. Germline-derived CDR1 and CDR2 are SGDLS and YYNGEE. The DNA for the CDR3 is TGTGCCAGCAGCGTCGGTTTCGCGGGGGTGGATTCACCCCTCCACTTT. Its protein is CASSVGFAGVDSPLHF.

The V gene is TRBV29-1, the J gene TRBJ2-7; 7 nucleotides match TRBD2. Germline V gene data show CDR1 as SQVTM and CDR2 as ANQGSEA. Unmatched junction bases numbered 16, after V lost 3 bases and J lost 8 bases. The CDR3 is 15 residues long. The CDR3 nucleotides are TGCAGCGTTGAGGGACTATTAGGTGTTAGTCCCAAGCAGTACTTC. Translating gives CSVEGLLGVSPKQYF.

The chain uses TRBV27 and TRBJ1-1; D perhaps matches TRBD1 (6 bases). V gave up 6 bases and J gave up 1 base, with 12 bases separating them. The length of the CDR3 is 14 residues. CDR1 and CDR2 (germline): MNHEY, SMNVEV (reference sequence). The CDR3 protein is CASRMTGGNTEAFF. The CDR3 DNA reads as TGTGCCAGCAGGATGACAGGAGGGAACACTGAAGCTTTCTTT.

The CDR3 region is CASSVTGSGNTIYF. CDR3 nucleotide sequence: TGTGCCAGCAGCGTGACAGGGTCTGGAAACACCATATATTTT. The rearrangement uses TRBV28 and TRBJ1-3; 7 bases line up with TRBD1. J gave up 1 base and V 6 bases, and 3 bases lay outside the gene matches. The CDR3 spans 14 residues. CDR1 is MDHEN and CDR2 is SYDVKM in the germline V gene.

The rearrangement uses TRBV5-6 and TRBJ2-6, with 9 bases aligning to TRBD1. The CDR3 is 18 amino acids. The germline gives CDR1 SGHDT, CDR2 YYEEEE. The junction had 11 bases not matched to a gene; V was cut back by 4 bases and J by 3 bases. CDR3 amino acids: CASSLRPGTGYGANVLTF. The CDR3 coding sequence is TGTGCCAGCAGCCTTCGTCCCGGGACAGGGTATGGGGCCAACGTCCTGACTTTC.

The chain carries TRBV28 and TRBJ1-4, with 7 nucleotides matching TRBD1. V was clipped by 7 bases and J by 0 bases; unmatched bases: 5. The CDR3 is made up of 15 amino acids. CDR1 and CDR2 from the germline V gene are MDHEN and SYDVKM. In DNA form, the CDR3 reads TGTGCCAGCAACGGCAGGGGGGCAACTAATGAAAAACTGTTTTTT. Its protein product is CASNGRGATNEKLFF. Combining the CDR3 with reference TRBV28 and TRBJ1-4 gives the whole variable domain DVKVTQSSRYLVKRTGEKVFLECVQDMDHENMFWYRQDPGLGLRLIYFSYDVKMKEKGDIPEGYSVSREKKERFSLILESASTNQTSMYLCASNGRGATNEKLFFGSGTQLSVL.

The CDR3 reads CASSASGTRVEQFF. CDR3 nucleotides: TGTGCCAGCAGCGCGTCCGGGACTAGAGTTGAGCAGTTCTTC. This rearrangement joins TRBV7-3 to TRBJ2-1, with TRBD2 matching over 8 bases. The CDR3 is made up of 14 amino acids. CDR1 and CDR2 (germline): SGHTA, FQGTGA. Trimming at V came to 5 bases and at J to 9 bases, leaving 9 bases not matched to a gene.

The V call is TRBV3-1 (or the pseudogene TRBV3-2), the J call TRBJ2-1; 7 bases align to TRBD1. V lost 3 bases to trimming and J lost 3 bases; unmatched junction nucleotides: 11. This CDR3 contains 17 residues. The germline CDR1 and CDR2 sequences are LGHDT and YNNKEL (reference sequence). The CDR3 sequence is CASSHSPPRGIYNEQFF. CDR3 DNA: TGTGCCAGCAGCCACTCCCCCCCCAGGGGGATCTACAATGAGCAGTTCTTC.